This is a list of T cell receptor beta chains from one sample in a study of blood T cell repertoires in COVID-19. TCRdb's copy holds only in-frame clones and misses some; the assay was immunoSEQ multiplex PCR. The sample includes about 210,000 clones, 80% to 90% of them seen just once. Material for sequencing was PBMCs or T cells enriched from blood (not recorded which). These receptor sequences come from a man younger than 40 in a cohort exposed to, infected with or recovered from COVID-19 (not recorded which). The CDR3 runs from the conserved cysteine through the conserved F or W. The order of the fields is J gene, V gene, D gene, clone size, CDR3 DNA, CDR3 protein. A D gene is named only where the DNA matches it firmly. Only part of the rows carry a size: once, few, many, or a class if the clone is expanded.

TRBJ2-2 | TRBV3-1/TRBV3-2 | TRBD2 | - | TGTGCCAGCAGCCCCTTAGCGGGAGCCGGGGAGCTGTTTTTT | CASSPLAGAGELFF
TRBJ2-2 | TRBV7-9 | TRBD2 | once | TGTGCCAGCAGCCCCACGAGCGGGAAGAACACCGGGGAGCTGTTTTTT | CASSPTSGKNTGELFF
TRBJ2-2 | TRBV6-5 | - | - | TGTGCCAGCAGTTACGGGAGGATTTTAACCGGGGAGCTGTTTTTT | CASSYGRILTGELFF
TRBJ1-4 | TRBV4-1 | - | - | TGCGCCAGCAGCCAAGTCGGGACTTCTAATGAAAAACTGTTTTTT | CASSQVGTSNEKLFF
TRBJ2-5 | TRBV5-1 | - | - | TGCGCCAGCAGCCGGGCAGGGGGGTCGGGAGAGACCCAGTACTTC | CASSRAGGSGETQYF
TRBJ1-4 | TRBV7-8 | TRBD1 | - | TGTGCCAGCAGCTCCGGGAGGGGGCAGGGTAATGAAAAACTGTTTTTT | CASSSGRGQGNEKLFF
TRBJ2-7 | TRBV29-1 | TRBD2 | - | TGCAGCGTCGCTATCCTTACTAGCGGGAGAGGGGAGCAGTACTTC | CSVAILTSGRGEQYF
TRBJ1-4 | TRBV13 | - | - | TGTGCCAGCAGCCCCTGGGGCAATTCTAATGAAAAACTGTTTTTT | CASSPWGNSNEKLFF
TRBJ2-5 | TRBV27 | TRBD2 | - | TGTGCCAGCAGTTCCGGACTAGCGGGACTAGAGTGGGGGCTAGAGACCCAGTACTTC | CASSSGLAGLEWGLETQYF
TRBJ1-2 | TRBV6-5 | TRBD1 | - | TGTGCCAGCAGTCCTCGGGGACAGGGTAACTATGGCTACACCTTC | CASSPRGQGNYGYTF
TRBJ2-7 | TRBV28 | TRBD2 | - | TGTGCCAGCAGTCTCCCCCCCCTAGCGGGAGGGCCCTCCTACGAGCAGTACTTC | CASSLPPLAGGPSYEQYF
TRBJ1-1 | TRBV11-3 | - | - | TGTGCCAACAGCTTAGGGCCATCAGGTTTGGCTTTCTTT | CANSLGPSGLAFF
TRBJ1-5 | TRBV5-1 | - | - | TGCGCCAGCAGCTTGGCCTCAGGGGGCAATCAGCCCCAGCATTTT | CASSLASGGNQPQHF
TRBJ2-6 | TRBV29-1 | - | - | TGCAGCGTTGGGGAGAACTCTGGGGCCAACGTCCTGACTTTC | CSVGENSGANVLTF
TRBJ1-2 | TRBV28 | - | - | TGTGCCAGCACCTCTAACTATGGCTACACCTTC | CASTSNYGYTF
TRBJ2-7 | TRBV4-1 | - | - | TGCGCCAGCAGCCAAGCCAACAGACCCTACGAGCAGTACTTC | CASSQANRPYEQYF
TRBJ2-7 | TRBV5-1 | TRBD2 | - | TGCGCCAGCTCGCCCGGACTAGCGGGCTCCCTATACGAGCAGTACTTC | CASSPGLAGSLYEQYF
TRBJ1-2 | TRBV11-1 | - | - | TGTGCCAGCAGCTTAGGCCTGGCCGCTAACTATGGCTACACCTTC | CASSLGLAANYGYTF
TRBJ2-2 | TRBV6-5 | TRBD1 | - | TGTGCCAGCAGTTCCCCGAGACAGGGATACACCGGGGAGCTGTTTTTT | CASSSPRQGYTGELFF
TRBJ1-2 | TRBV7-2 | TRBD1 | - | TGTGCCAGCAGCTTGCCTCCCACCGACAGGGTCTATGGCTACACCTTC | CASSLPPTDRVYGYTF
TRBJ1-5 | TRBV7-2 | - | - | TGTGCCAGCAGCCCCGGGGGGCCAGGGCGTAATCAGCCCCAGCATTTT | CASSPGGPGRNQPQHF
TRBJ2-3 | TRBV10-1 | TRBD2 | once | TGCGCCAGCAGTGGGGGGACTAGCGGGGCCTCAGATACGCAGTATTTT | CASSGGTSGASDTQYF
TRBJ2-4 | TRBV28 | - | - | TGTGCCAGCAGTTTCCCTACACCCCGGGACATTCCTGACCTAGCCAAAAACATTCAGTACTTC | CASSFPTPRDIPDLAKNIQYF
TRBJ2-7 | TRBV7-9 | - | - | TGTGCCAGCAGCTATACAGAGACGGCTCGGAACGAGCAGTACTTC | CASSYTETARNEQYF
TRBJ2-7 | TRBV2 | - | - | TGTGCCAGCCGATACAAACAGGCCCGGTGGGCCTACGAGCAGTACTTC | CASRYKQARWAYEQYF
TRBJ2-7 | TRBV5-1 | - | few | TGCGCCAGCAGCTTGCGGGTGAATGATGGGGAGCAGTACTTC | CASSLRVNDGEQYF
TRBJ2-2 | TRBV9 | TRBD2 | few | TGTGCCAGCAGCTGGGGTAGCGGGAAAGACACCGGGGAGCTGTTTTTT | CASSWGSGKDTGELFF
TRBJ1-4 | TRBV19 | - | - | TGTGCCAGTAGTATCGTGGGCCGATGGAGGGCCGGGATTGAAAAACTGTTTTTT | CASSIVGRWRAGIEKLFF
TRBJ1-2 | TRBV9 | - | few | TGTGCCAGCAGCCCAAACACGGGACATGATGGCTACACCTTC | CASSPNTGHDGYTF
TRBJ2-3 | TRBV15 | - | - | TGTGCCACCAGCCCAGGGATCACAGATACGCAGTATTTT | CATSPGITDTQYF
TRBJ1-5 | TRBV28 | - | few | TGTGCCAGCAGTTTAATTCGGGAGAGAAGGTTT | CASSLIRERRF
TRBJ2-4 | TRBV5-8 | - | - | TGTGCCAGCAGCTTGGCGTTTGCCCGCAGGGACATTCAGTACTTC | CASSLAFARRDIQYF
TRBJ2-2 | TRBV6-4 | - | - | TGTGCCAGCAGTGAGGCGGCGGCGGGCACCGGGGAGCTGTTTTTT | CASSEAAAGTGELFF
TRBJ1-1 | TRBV7-2 | - | - | TGTGCCAGCAGCTTAGCGCCCCAGAAGAACACTGAAGCTTTCTTT | CASSLAPQKNTEAFF
TRBJ2-3 | TRBV2 | - | - | TGTGCCAGCAGTGATAAGCTCACTAGCCCCACAGATACGCAGTATTTT | CASSDKLTSPTDTQYF
TRBJ1-1 | TRBV7-2 | - | - | TGTGCCAGCAGCAGCAGGGTTGGTACTGAAGCTTTCTTT | CASSSRVGTEAFF
TRBJ1-5 | TRBV13 | - | - | TGTGCCAGCAGCACCAGGGGTAAGCAGCCCCAGCATTTT | CASSTRGKQPQHF